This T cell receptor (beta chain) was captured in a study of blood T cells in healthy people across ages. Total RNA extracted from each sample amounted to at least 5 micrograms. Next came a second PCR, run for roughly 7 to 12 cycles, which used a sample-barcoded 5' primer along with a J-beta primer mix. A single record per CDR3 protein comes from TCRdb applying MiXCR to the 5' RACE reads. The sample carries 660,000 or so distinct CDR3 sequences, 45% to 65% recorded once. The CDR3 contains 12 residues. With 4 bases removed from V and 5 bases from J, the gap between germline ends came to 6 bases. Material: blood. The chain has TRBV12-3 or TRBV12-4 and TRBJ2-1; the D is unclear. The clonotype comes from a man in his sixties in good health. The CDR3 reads CASSWADNEQFF. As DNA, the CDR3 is TGTGCCAGCAGTTGGGCAGACAATGAGCAGTTCTTC.